This T cell receptor (beta chain) was identified in a study of blood T cell repertoires in COVID-19. Overall study: COVID-19 samples from acute and convalescent phases originated in the United States, Italy and Spain. T cells, B-cell-depleted T cells, or PBMCs supplied cDNA or gDNA.

Germline V CDR1 and CDR2: SNHLY, FYNNEI. V lost 1 base and J lost 4, with 9 bases in between. There are 14 residues in the CDR3. Cohorts were based on clinical histories the participants reported. Authors' data handling: The assay estimated nucleated cells by amplifying reference gene primers. TCRdb's copy holds only in-frame clones and misses some; the assay was immunoSEQ multiplex PCR. From that table come the V and J calls and clone size; the DNA was used to work out D and trimming. The profile covers 250,000 or so clones, with approximately 90% appearing a single time and over 4% taken by the ten largest.

V is TRBV2 and J is TRBJ2-3; D may be TRBD2 (5 bases). What was sequenced was PBMCs or T cells enriched from blood (not recorded which). The sequence derives from a woman aged 25 to 39 with acute COVID-19. The CDR3 coding sequence is TGTGCCAGCAGTGAAGTGCTAGCTTCAGATACGCAGTATTTT. This gives the protein CASSEVLASDTQYF.